This TCR beta chain was profiled in a study of regulatory T cells in long-lasting Graves disease (dated by TCRdb to about 2021). Turning to the overall study: Persistent Graves' disease was defined as persistently positive TSH receptor autoantibodies together with antithyroid drug treatment for over 5 years. TCR sequencing covered around 13 persistent and 20 or so newly diagnosed Graves' disease patients, around 33 samples in total. The study was registered as a clinical trial and conducted in China. Persistent Graves' disease patients in the clinical cohort had taken antithyroid drugs for about 9.7 years on average. This study used TCR sequencing and RNA sequencing of peripheral blood to compare persistent Graves' disease patients against newly diagnosed Graves' disease patients. What the authors observed across the whole study: Only the TCR beta chain was sequenced and analyzed. Persistent disease showed preferential use of TRBV28, TRBJ1-2 and TRBJ2-5, whereas newly diagnosed disease favored TRBV20-1 and TRBJ2-1. The authors noted that the small sample size was a limitation that may lower accuracy. Persistent Graves' disease patients showed lower TCR Shannon entropy and fewer highly expanded clones than newly diagnosed patients, suggesting clonal expansion. Only peripheral blood was studied, because thyroid tissue, the primary lesion, was inaccessible. Patients with persistent disease shared more public clonotypes (about 3,000) than newly diagnosed patients did (approximately 990).

The receptor library was made with multiplex PCR. Instrument used: Illumina HiSeq 4000. To build TCR beta libraries, CDR3 regions were amplified by Arm-PCR using iRepertoire HTBI primers. Gel purification was performed on PCR products prior to sequencing. On the authors' methods: Gene usage analysis of CDR3 amino acid clonotypes relied on the approximately 62 TRBV and 12 to 15 TRBJ segments identified across samples. COPE and FqMerger were used to merge the filtered high-quality paired reads into contigs. BLAST was used to align contigs to IMGT TRBV, TRBD and TRBJ reference genes, and CDR3 was defined according to IMGT. Any clonotype with a frequency above 0.1% was classified as a highly expanded clone. Shannon entropy served as the measure of repertoire diversity, while the Gini coefficient captured V-J evenness. A clonotype found in more than one individual was treated as public. The public reads were reanalyzed by TCRdb: fastp trimming at Q25, MiXCR alignment, in-frame beta chains only. Entries are consolidated by CDR3 protein sequence, retaining the most common genes and DNA. The V and J calls were not made by the authors but by TCRdb's processing. The sample data list under 500,000 distinct CDR3 sequences, and around 20% of these were observed just once. 6.5% to 8% of the sample comes from the top ten.

V loses 3 bases, J loses 3 bases, and the germline ends lie 9 bases apart. From the cysteine through the phenylalanine, the CDR3 covers 12 amino acids. Of all the DNA, just the CDR3 is kept, 36 bases in frame from base 1. The germline V gene provides CDR1 SQVTM and CDR2 ANQGSEA. Regarding this clonotype: The antigen it binds to is not known. No per-base quality is available; no much larger clone lies one base away.

This specimen's time point label, interpreted: persistent/refractory GD, antithyroid drugs over 5 years with positive TRAb. RNA was extracted from PBMCs in TRIzol for both TCR sequencing and RNA sequencing. Graves' disease was diagnosed according to American Thyroid Association guidelines. Patients were recruited from an endocrinology department in Xi'an, China. From each patient, around 9.3 milliliters of peripheral blood was collected into an EDTA anticoagulant tube. Ficoll Paque Plus density gradient separation was used to isolate PBMCs, and no additional T cell sorting was done. An Agilent 2100 Bioanalyzer and agarose gel were used to check RNA quality, while a NanoDrop 2000 measured RNA concentration.

The rearrangement joined TRBV29-1 to TRBJ2-7, with the D gene too uncertain to name. The receptor was derived from a female donor with Graves disease. The input for sequencing was peripheral blood mononuclear cells (PBMCs), taken when the disease was refractory, from a patient treated with antithyroid drugs. The CDR3 protein: CSVDIAGYEQYF. The DNA sequence reads TGCAGCGTTGATATTGCCGGCTACGAGCAGTACTTC.